These 3 T cell receptor beta chains were all obtained from the same sample, sequenced in a study of T cells expressing NK-cell markers. TCRdb reprocessed the 5' RACE reads and reports one entry per CDR3 protein, with no DNA. This table holds 400,000 to 450,000 distinct CDR3 sequences. Specimen: blood T cells: a sorted CD56 or NKG2C T cell subset, CD4+ or CD8+ T cells, or bulk PBMC T cells (not recorded which). These receptors were collected from a woman aged 18 to 69 in good health.

This chain links TRBV9 with TRBJ2-7; no DNA is available, so the TRBD1 call from TCRdb remains unchecked. CDR3 length equals 13 residues. From germline, CDR1 is SGDLS and CDR2 YYNGEE. The CDR3 spells CASSVTPPVEQYF.

The rearrangement links TRBV12-3 or TRBV12-4 to TRBJ2-1. The CDR3 length is 12 residues. CDR3 in amino acids: CASSGTDNEQFF.

The V and J genes are TRBV29-1 and TRBJ2-4. The length of the CDR3 is 14 residues. Germline loops: CDR1 SQVTM, CDR2 ANQGSEA. The CDR3 spells CSATLTLVKNIQYF.